This TCR beta chain was identified during a study of T cells in Graves' hyperthyroidism and ophthalmopathy. Points from the study as a whole: Expanded thyroid clonotypes (above 0.001) were mostly also found in blood. Using 13 V-J features, a model discriminated ophthalmopathy from stable hyperthyroidism.

This clonotype was observed a handful of times. Its antigen is as yet unknown. The CDR3 has 17 amino acids. Germline V lookup: CDR1 SGHRS, CDR2 YFSETQ. Between the trimmed V and J ends, which lost 0 bases and 5 bases, there was a span of 20 bases. TCR beta CDR3 sequences were amplified from RNA transcripts. Initially, a first-round RT-PCR of the TCR CDR3 employed the HTBI primer set. TCRdb analysed the multiplex PCR reads with MiXCR anew, one entry per CDR3 protein. The table includes hundreds of thousands of distinct CDR3 sequences, 11% to 15% detected once. This receptor was identified in a woman in her thirties or forties with Graves' hyperthyroidism. Sequencing input: blood. The chain couples TRBV5-1 to TRBJ2-5; the D gene is possibly TRBD1 (6 bases). In nucleotides, the CDR3 is TGCGCCAGCAGCTTGGGGTATTCGGCAGGGGCTAAGGAGACCCAGTACTTC. Translation: CASSLGYSAGAKETQYF.